This T cell receptor (beta chain) was recovered during a study of T cell responses to AZD1222 COVID-19 vaccine. Clones were sequenced by immunoSEQ multiplex PCR, and TCRdb holds only the in-frame ones, with some missing. This sample has 100,000 to 150,000 clones, with roughly 90% found just once. Per germline, CDR1 SGDLS and CDR2 YYNGEE. Losses at the gene ends were 4 bases for V and 0 bases for J; bases not matched to a gene: 9. This CDR3 contains 16 residues. This clonotype was obtained from an adult in good health. This rearrangement joins TRBV9 to TRBJ1-1; 7 nucleotides align to TRBD1. This specimen was peripheral blood, taken on day 0 of AZD1222 vaccination. The CDR3 DNA is TGTGCCAGCAGCCCGAGTGGGACAGCGATGAACACTGAAGCTTTCTTT. Amino acids: CASSPSGTAMNTEAFF.